These 18 T cell receptor beta chains share one sample of origin, sequenced in a study of T-cell memory formation after mild COVID-19. One entry per CDR3 protein, called by TCRdb with MiXCR from the 5' RACE reads. The repertoire holds nearly 350,000 distinct CDR3 sequences, with 10% to 15% as singletons. Sequencing was done on a sample of PBMCs or a T cell subset sorted from them (not recorded which). The receptor set was obtained from a man between 18 and 29 years old who had mild COVID-19 (a few samples of this study predate the infection). Cell type and time point are not known.

The chain recombines TRBV5-1 with TRBJ2-7; no definite D call. The CDR3 sequence is 16 residues long. Per germline, CDR1 SGHRS and CDR2 YFSETQ. Trimming took 4 bases from V and 0 from J, leaving 17 bases between them. CDR3 DNA: TGCGCCAGCAGCCCGATGGGTGGCTCGGCCTCCTACGAGCAGTACGTC. This sequence encodes CASSPMGGSASYEQYV.

This clonotype was counted a few times. V usage is TRBV7-6 and J usage is TRBJ2-6, with D perhaps TRBD1 or TRBD2 (5 bases each). Germline V lookup: CDR1 SGHVS, CDR2 FNYEAQ. The CDR3 has 13 residues. V was cut by 8 bases and J by 3 bases, with 8 bases left in between. Here the CDR3 DNA reads TGTGCCAGCGGGGGAGATGGGGCCAACGTCCTGACTTTC. It translates to CASGGDGANVLTF. The full variable domain, its missing parts supplied by reference TRBV7-6 and TRBJ2-6, is GAGVSQSPRYKVTKRGQDVALRCDPISGHVSLYWYRQALGQGPEFLTYFNYEAQQDKSGLPNDRFSAERPEGSISTLTIQRTEQRDSAMYRCASGGDGANVLTFGAGSRLTVL.

Only a few counts were recorded for this clonotype. CDR3 region: CASRPLAGAPKTFEETQYF. DNA of the CDR3: TGTGCCAGCAGGCCTCTAGCGGGGGCCCCGAAAACCTTCGAAGAGACCCAGTACTTC. This rearrangement joins TRBV12-3 or TRBV12-4 to TRBJ2-5, with 10 bases aligning to TRBD2. The CDR3 has 19 amino acids. The V segment lost 6 bases and the J segment 3 bases; nucleotides outside the gene matches: 19.

The genes are TRBV7-3 and TRBJ2-1; maybe TRBD1 (6 bases). The CDR3 loop spans 15 amino acids. With 5 bases removed from V and 2 bases from J, the gap between germline ends came to 13 bases. Germline lookup yields CDR1 SGHTA and CDR2 FQGTGA. The CDR3 spells CASSNTGPPYNEQFF. The CDR3, as DNA: TGTGCCAGCAGCAATACAGGGCCCCCCTACAATGAGCAGTTCTTC.

This clonotype was observed a few times. CDR3 coding DNA: TGTGCCAGCAGCCCCGTCGGGACACTTAACACTGAAGCTTTCTTT. This sequence encodes CASSPVGTLNTEAFF. The gene calls are TRBV7-9 and TRBJ1-1, with D perhaps TRBD1 (6 bases). The CDR3 runs 15 residues. The germline V and J ends were trimmed by 5 bases and 2 bases, with 15 bases remaining between them. Germline CDR1 is SEHNR and CDR2 is FQNEAQ (reference sequence).

This clonotype was seen at least ten times. This rearrangement joins TRBV5-4 to TRBJ2-7, with TRBD1 matching 12 bases. V was pared by 4 bases and J by 2 bases, with 7 bases of the junction left unmatched. Germline assignment: CDR1 SGHNT and CDR2 YYREEE (reference sequence). This CDR3 has 16 residues. As DNA, the CDR3 is TGTGCCAGCAGCAGCACCGGGACAGGGGGCGCCTACGAGCAGTACTTC. Residues: CASSSTGTGGAYEQYF.

This clonotype was seen many times. The chain has TRBV29-1 and TRBJ1-1; a possible D gene is TRBD1 (5 bases). V lost 1 base to trimming and J lost 0 bases, with 9 bases between them. Germline V lookup: CDR1 SQVTM, CDR2 ANQGSEA. This CDR3 is built from 14 residues. CDR3 loop: CSVEVYRLNTEAFF. CDR3 in DNA: TGCAGCGTTGAAGTCTACAGGTTGAACACTGAAGCTTTCTTT.

This clonotype was detected once. J is TRBJ2-1 and V is TRBV19; D is undetermined. There are 13 residues in the CDR3. In germline, CDR1 is LNHDA, CDR2 SQIVND (reference sequence). Deletions cut 7 bases from V and 3 bases from J, with 10 bases between. The chain's CDR3 is CASNHKIYNEQFF. CDR3 coding DNA: TGTGCCAGTAATCACAAAATCTACAATGAGCAGTTCTTC.

This chain joins TRBV4-3 and TRBJ2-2; D gene uncertain. Germline V gene sequence: CDR1 LGHNA, CDR2 YSLEER. The CDR3 extends over 15 amino acids. The V end was cut by 0 bases, the J end by 5 bases, with 10 bases between. The CDR3 DNA reads as TGCGCCAGCAGCCAAGATTCAGGTCAGACCGGGGAGCTGTTTTTT. Translating gives CASSQDSGQTGELFF.

The CDR3 DNA reads TGTGCCAGCAGTTACTCGACTAGCATCCATGAGCAGTTCTTC. This encodes CASSYSTSIHEQFF. The chain couples TRBV6-6 to TRBJ2-1; TRBD2 agrees at 7 bases. Germline values: CDR1 MNHNY, CDR2 SVGAGI (reference sequence). The CDR3 spans 14 residues. The V segment lost 0 bases and the J segment 8 bases; nucleotides outside the gene matches: 4.

The rearrangement links TRBV14 to TRBJ2-1; 9 positions match TRBD1. The V gene end was trimmed by 6 bases and the J gene end by 10 bases; junction bases not matched to a gene: 19. The CDR3 is 17 residues long. Germline lookup yields CDR1 SGHDN and CDR2 FVKESK. CDR3 region: CASSRPSGTGIFGEQFF. The DNA of the CDR3 is TGTGCCAGCAGTCGACCCTCCGGGACAGGGATTTTCGGGGAGCAGTTCTTC. Supplemented by reference TRBV14 and TRBJ2-1, the full variable domain reads EAGVTQFPSHSVIEKGQTVTLRCDPISGHDNLYWYRRVMGKEIKFLLHFVKESKQDESGMPNNRFLAERTGGTYSTLKVQPAELEDSGVYFCASSRPSGTGIFGEQFFGPGTRLTVL.

The chain carries TRBV19 and TRBJ1-4, with D tentatively TRBD1 (6 bases). The germline V gene has CDR1 LNHDA and CDR2 SQIVND (reference sequence). The CDR3 consists of 14 residues. Trimming left V 8 bases short and J 3 bases short, with 13 bases between. In DNA, the CDR3 is TGTGCCAGTCGTAACAGGGAGGCTAATGAAAAACTGTTTTTT. Its protein product is CASRNREANEKLFF.

This clonotype appeared many times. The chain uses TRBV7-8 and TRBJ1-1; no firm D call. Germline V gene sequence: CDR1 SGHVS, CDR2 FQNEAQ. V was trimmed by 1 base and J by 7 bases, leaving 7 bases between them. This CDR3 contains 12 residues. The DNA for the CDR3 is TGTGCCAGCAGCTTAGACACCCGTGAAGCTTTCTTT. Translated, it gives CASSLDTREAFF.

The CDR3 coding sequence is TGTGCCAGCAGAGGTCTAGAAGAGACCCAGTACTTC. It translates to CASRGLEETQYF. The rearrangement links TRBV5-6 to TRBJ2-5; no clear D. The length of the CDR3 is 12 residues. Germline-derived CDR1 and CDR2 are SGHDT and YYEEEE. The V end lost 5 bases, the J end lost 3 bases, and 8 bases lay between the germline ends.

This clonotype was observed a few times. The chain recombines TRBV6-6 with TRBJ2-4; D perhaps matches TRBD1 (6 bases). The V end was cut by 6 bases, the J end by 7 bases, with 10 bases between. The germline gives CDR1 MNHNY, CDR2 SVGAGI (reference sequence). This CDR3 has 12 amino acids. DNA for the CDR3: TGTGCCAGCAGGGAGCAGGGGAACATTCAGTACTTC. It translates to CASREQGNIQYF.

The sample holds many counts of this clonotype. The rearrangement uses TRBV12-3 or TRBV12-4 and TRBJ1-1; 7 nucleotides align to TRBD1. J lost 1 base, V lost 3 bases, and 2 bases had no gene match. CDR3 length equals 14 residues. The CDR3 DNA is TGTGCCAGCAGTTTCCAGGGGGGGAACACTGAAGCTTTCTTT. This codes for CASSFQGGNTEAFF.

The chain links TRBV5-8 to TRBJ1-5; 9 nucleotides line up with TRBD1. CDR1 is SGHTS and CDR2 is YDEGEE in the germline V gene. The CDR3 runs 15 residues. V shed 4 bases, J shed 3 bases, and the junction held 5 bases outside the gene matches. The CDR3 nucleotides read TGTGCCAGCAGCCCAGACAGGGGGGTCAATCAGCCCCAGCATTTT. Translated, it gives CASSPDRGVNQPQHF. The variable domain in full, completed from reference TRBV5-8 and TRBJ1-5, reads EAGVTQSPTHLIKTRGQQATLRCSPISGHTSVYWYQQALGLGLQFLLWYDEGEERNRGNFPPRFSGRQFPNYSSELNVNALELEDSALYLCASSPDRGVNQPQHFGDGTRLSIL.

V and J are TRBV7-8 and TRBJ2-2; D may match TRBD1 or TRBD2 (5 bases each). V lost 5 bases and J 6 bases, leaving 7 bases between the germline ends. This CDR3 is 12 amino acids long. Germline V gene lookup returns CDR1 SGHVS and CDR2 FQNEAQ. The CDR3: CASSRGAGELFF. CDR3 coding DNA: TGTGCCAGCAGCCGAGGGGCCGGGGAGCTGTTTTTT.